This T cell receptor beta chain came from a study of blood T cell repertoires in COVID-19. As processed by the authors: Estimated nucleated cell counts came from reference gene primer amplification. The protocol was immunoSEQ multiplex PCR, while the TCRdb copy is restricted to in-frame clones and leaves out a portion. D and trimming come from the DNA, and the V and J calls and clone size come from that table. The top ten hold approximately 4% of the sample, which has roughly 60,000 clones, approximately 90% seen once. The CDR3 has 17 residues. Sequenced: peripheral blood. The chain combines TRBV12-2 with TRBJ2-4; the table assigns TRBD1, which was not confirmed against the DNA. TRBV12-2 corresponds to a pseudogene. This TCR was sampled from a human donor in a cohort sampled during active COVID-19. Here the CDR3 reads CASRLGADTRAKNIQYF. The CDR3 DNA reads TGTGCAAGTCGCTTAGGGGCAGACACAAGAGCCAAAAACATTCAGTACTTC.